This T cell receptor (beta chain) was recovered during a study of control samples from healthy donors and cancer patients. TCRdb keeps only in-frame clones here, not all; method: immunoSEQ multiplex PCR. The sample consists of about 250,000 clones, roughly 82% of them appearing once. V was pared by 0 bases and J by 0 bases, with 12 bases between. Per germline, CDR1 LNHNV and CDR2 YYDKDF (reference sequence). The CDR3 totals 16 residues. This clone was seen just once. Material: PBMCs. The V call is TRBV15, the J call TRBJ2-7, with a weak D call TRBD1 (6 bases). The receptor was derived from a woman aged 55-70 years with lung cancer. The CDR3 reads CATSREDGQSSYEQYF. The DNA of the CDR3 is TGTGCCACCAGCAGAGAGGATGGACAGAGCTCCTACGAGCAGTACTTC.